A selection of T cell receptor beta chains follows, all from one sample in a study of shared clonotypes between healthy human individuals. Assay used: immunoSEQ multiplex PCR; TCRdb lists only in-frame clones, some missing. The sample carries 2 million to 3 million clones, under 95% recorded once. The sample taken for sequencing was naive CD4+ T cells from PBMCs. The receptors derive from a man aged 18 to 35 in good health. Some clones in this sample may be carry-over from other donors' samples. Both conserved end residues are part of each CDR3. D genes are given only for firm matches. Rows give clone size only sometimes, using once, few, many, or a class for an expanded clone.

clone size	D gene	V gene	J gene	CDR3 protein	CDR3 DNA
NA	TRBD1	TRBV7-2	TRBJ1-3	CASSPGQGGNTIYF	TGTGCCAGCAGCCCCGGACAGGGGGGAAACACCATATATTTT
NA	NA	TRBV7-9	TRBJ2-3	CASSLADRAPDTQYF	TGTGCCAGCAGCTTAGCGGATCGAGCGCCAGATACGCAGTATTTT
few	NA	TRBV21-1	TRBJ1-5	CASSASGELSNQPQHF	TGTGCCAGCAGCGCGTCGGGAGAACTTAGCAATCAGCCCCAGCATTTT
NA	NA	TRBV18	TRBJ1-1	CASSPAAAWAFF	TGTGCCAGCTCACCTGCTGCGGCCTGGGCTTTCTTT
NA	TRBD1	TRBV6-5	TRBJ2-5	CASSYVRDSLQETQYF	TGTGCCAGCAGTTACGTACGGGACAGCCTACAAGAGACCCAGTACTTC
NA	NA	TRBV5-6	TRBJ2-7	CASSLDRDEQYF	TGTGCCAGCAGCTTGGACAGGGACGAGCAGTACTTC
NA	NA	TRBV9	TRBJ1-1	CASSDSGRDTEAFF	TGTGCCAGCAGCGACAGCGGCCGGGACACTGAAGCTTTCTTT
NA	TRBD2	TRBV28	TRBJ2-7	CASSLTSGSYEQYF	TGTGCCAGCAGTTTGACTAGCGGATCCTACGAGCAGTACTTC
NA	NA	TRBV6-4	TRBJ2-1	CASSLGRGSYNEQFF	TGTGCCAGCAGTCTCGGGAGAGGGTCATACAATGAGCAGTTCTTC
NA	TRBD1	TRBV6-1	TRBJ2-5	CASNPDRALIQYF	TGTGCCAGCAACCCGGACAGGGCTTTAATCCAGTACTTC
NA	TRBD2	TRBV11-3	TRBJ2-1	CASSPRTSGRFNEQFF	TGTGCCAGCAGCCCCCGGACTAGCGGGAGGTTCAATGAGCAGTTCTTC
NA	TRBD1	TRBV10-3	TRBJ2-1	CAISGRTGHYNEQFF	TGTGCCATCAGTGGGAGGACAGGCCACTACAATGAGCAGTTCTTC
NA	NA	TRBV2	TRBJ2-5	CASSEREETQYF	TGTGCCAGCAGTGAGCGGGAAGAGACCCAGTACTTC
once	TRBD1	TRBV14	TRBJ2-3	CASSPVWDRSTDTQYF	TGTGCCAGCAGTCCCGTTTGGGACAGGTCCACAGATACGCAGTATTTT
NA	TRBD1	TRBV5-1	TRBJ1-2	CASSWGQGRIYGYTF	TGCGCCAGCAGCTGGGGACAGGGCCGAATCTATGGCTACACCTTC